This TCR beta chain emerged from a study of CD8+ T cells in alopecia areata (dated by TCRdb to 2016 to 2019). Study-level background: Treated patients were enrolled in an open-label pilot trial of oral tofacitinib at 5 to 10 mg twice daily for moderate-to-severe alopecia areata. RNA was obtained with the PAXgene miRNA kit for fixed scalp, the miRNeasy kit for PBMCs, and the RNeasy kit for mouse skin. Clonality in the scalp was compared among normal scalp (n=4), patchy alopecia areata scalp (n=8), and alopecia totalis/universalis scalp (n=8). Biopsies were taken from tofacitinib-treated patients at baseline and at 4 and 24 weeks of treatment, and a later scalp biopsy was taken in several of the tofacitinib-treated patients. TCRbeta CDR3 regions were amplified by immunoSEQ multiplex PCR using 35 Vbeta forward and 13 Jbeta reverse primers. Patients received tofacitinib for 6 to 18 months and were then followed off drug for 6 months to check for delayed response and recurrence. On the human side, TCRbeta sequencing was run on scalp tissue and on sorted CD4+ and CD8+ peripheral blood T cells from healthy controls and from alopecia areata patients with either patchy or totalis/universalis disease. The study used high-throughput TCRbeta sequencing to examine T cell clonal expansion in alopecia areata, in both the C3H/HeJ mouse model and human patients. Study-wide conclusions, independent of this receptor: Scalp TCR repertoire analysis is complicated because resident alphabeta T cells in normal human skin are also sequenced, whereas mouse skin is dominated by gammadelta T cells. Shared TCR sequences between patients were less evident than in mice, which may be partly attributable to HLA diversity in the patient population. Compared with normal scalp, lesional scalp had higher clonality and more expanded CD8+ clones, particularly in alopecia totalis/universalis, a pattern that suggests antigenic drive.

Worth noting for this clone: Its antigen is still unknown. There are no base qualities to consult, and no much larger clone falls within one base.

This specimen's time point label, interpreted: baseline before oral tofacitinib. Peripheral blood and lesional scalp punch biopsies were obtained from patients with alopecia areata. After PBMCs were isolated by density centrifugation and stained for CD3, CD4 and CD8, a FACSAria was used to sort CD4+ and CD8+ T cells. Library preparation used the immunoSEQ multiplex PCR assay. For TCR sequencing, RNA was extracted from every sample and reverse transcribed into cDNA to serve as template. SuperScript III was used for first-strand cDNA synthesis, primed with a 2:1 mix of oligo-dT and random hexamers. A synthetic immune receptor repertoire was used to gauge amplification bias, and whatever bias remained was removed computationally. The study's own analysis went as follows. Raw reads were preprocessed to remove errors, and CDR3 was defined according to IMGT conventions as the region from the conserved cysteine to phenylalanine. Clonality was computed by normalizing Shannon entropy by log2 of the number of productive unique TCRs and subtracting the result from 1. Whether each scalp clone was CD4 or CD8 was inferred by checking scalp TCRbeta sequences against the CD4 and CD8 repertoires from sorted blood. The table comes from immuneACCESS by way of TCRdb, which keeps in-frame sequences with V and J called. Part of the clones is missing from these tables; in studies checked, under half for an unresolved V gene and the rest for unknown reasons. The DNA gave D and trimming, while V, J and clone size come from that table. Present in this sample are around 140,000 clones, approximately 49% of which were seen just once. The leading ten clones occupy over 15% of the sample.

The CDR3 numbers 13 residues from cysteine through phenylalanine. The only DNA kept is the CDR3, 39 bases in frame from the first base. V gives up 1 base and J gives up 4 bases, and the segment between their germline ends measures 7 bases. CDR1 is given as SGHTA and CDR2 as FQGNSA, both from the germline V gene. The sample in question was CD8+ T cells sorted from blood, obtained at week 0. This receptor was taken from a human donor with alopecia areata. The rearrangement joined TRBV7-2 to TRBJ1-2; the D gene identity is not certain. The CDR3 is CASSLEEGYGYTF. The nucleotide sequence is TGTGCCAGCAGCTTAGAGGAGGGCTATGGCTACACCTTC.